This T cell receptor (beta chain) came from a study of T cell responses to AZD1222 COVID-19 vaccine. This CDR3 has 14 residues. V gave up 2 bases and J gave up 4 bases; unmatched junction bases: 5. CDR1 is MNHNY and CDR2 is SVGAGI in the germline V gene (reference sequence). Assay used: immunoSEQ multiplex PCR; TCRdb lists only in-frame clones, some missing. The sample shows roughly 130,000 clones, approximately 90% of them seen only once. Sequenced material: peripheral blood, taken on day 0 of AZD1222 vaccination. The chain employs TRBV6-6 and TRBJ2-7; TRBD1 matches at 7 bases. This TCR derives from an adult in good health. CDR3 DNA: TGTGCCAGCAGTTACCAGACAGGGCTGTACGAGCAGTACTTC. Its protein product is CASSYQTGLYEQYF.